This paragraph covers one TCR beta chain sequence. This entry is derived from a study of blood T cell repertoires in COVID-19. Whole-study context: T cells, B-cell-depleted T cells, or PBMCs provided the cDNA or gDNA that served as material.

Original handling: Researchers report that nucleated cell counts were estimated from reference gene primer amplification. The method was immunoSEQ multiplex PCR; TCRdb's version includes in-frame clones alone and lacks a portion of them. V and J calls and clone size are as listed in that table; D and trimming were resolved from the DNA. The sample yields over 25,000 clones, about nine tenths seen once. V shed 3 bases, J shed 4 bases, and the junction held 3 bases outside the gene matches. CDR3 length: 14 residues. Per germline, CDR1 SGDLS and CDR2 YYNGEE. The TCR originated in a woman aged 45-65 years with active COVID-19. The specimen sequenced was peripheral blood. This chain links TRBV9 with TRBJ2-5, with 10 bases aligning to TRBD1. The CDR3 nucleotides are TGTGCCAGCAGCGCTTGGGACAGGGGAGAGACCCAGTACTTC. It is translated as CASSAWDRGETQYF.